These 20 T cell receptor beta chains originate from one sample sequenced in a study of resident and recirculating memory T cells in vitiligo. Sequenced by immunoSEQ multiplex PCR; TCRdb stores in-frame clones only, minus some. The data show 70,000 to 95,000 clones, roughly 94% seen once. Sequences were obtained from blood. Receptor source: a male donor with vitiligo.

The chain has TRBV5-1 and TRBJ1-4; 9 bases fit TRBD1. J lost 7 bases, V lost 5 bases, and 6 bases had no gene match. CDR3 length: 14 residues. Germline V lookup: CDR1 SGHRS, CDR2 YFSETQ. Here the CDR3 reads CASRPGQGVEKLFF. In nucleotides, the CDR3 is TGCGCCAGCAGGCCGGGACAGGGAGTTGAAAAACTGTTTTTT.

The chain recombines TRBV28 with TRBJ1-4; D not certain. Germline V gene lookup returns CDR1 MDHEN and CDR2 SYDVKM. V gave up 4 bases and J gave up 0 bases, with 15 bases separating them. The CDR3 loop spans 17 amino acids. This CDR3 reads CASSSRRGLATNEKLFF. DNA for the CDR3: TGTGCCAGCAGTTCCCGGCGCGGTTTAGCAACTAATGAAAAACTGTTTTTT.

This rearrangement joins TRBV27 to TRBJ1-2; a weak D match, TRBD1 (5 bases). Trimming took 6 bases from V and 0 from J, leaving 14 bases between them. Germline CDR1 and CDR2: MNHEY and SMNVEV (reference sequence). The CDR3 contains 15 residues. DNA for the CDR3: TGTGCCAGCAGCTCAAACGGGGGGGCTAACTATGGCTACACCTTC. It translates to CASSSNGGANYGYTF.

The rearrangement joins TRBV11-1 to TRBJ1-2, with TRBD1 matching 8 bases. The CDR3 totals 16 residues. With 4 bases clipped from V and 7 bases from J, the junction kept 14 bases outside the gene matches. CDR1 and CDR2 (germline): SGHAT, FQDESV (reference sequence). CDR3 in amino acids: CASSSSRVDRASGYTF. The CDR3 DNA reads TGTGCCAGCAGCTCCAGTCGGGTGGACAGGGCATCTGGCTACACCTTC.

The chain links TRBV18 to TRBJ2-1; 9 bases are a match to TRBD2. The CDR3 totals 15 residues. CDR1 KGHSH and CDR2 LQKENI come from the germline V gene. The ends lost 3 bases at V and 4 bases at J; junction bases unmatched: 4. The DNA of the CDR3 is TGTGCCAGCTCACCGTTGACTAGCGGATACAATGAGCAGTTCTTC. This translates into CASSPLTSGYNEQFF.

V usage is TRBV18 and J usage is TRBJ2-5; 10 positions agree with TRBD2. CDR3 size: 15 residues. J gave up 5 bases and V 6 bases, and 9 bases lay outside the gene matches. Germline-derived CDR1 and CDR2 are KGHSH and LQKENI. The CDR3 is CASSLTTSGWETQYF. CDR3 bases: TGTGCCAGCTCTCTCACGACTAGCGGGTGGGAGACCCAGTACTTC.

On this clone itself: Different DNA sequences within this sample yield the same CDR3. CDR3 DNA sequence: TGTGCCAGCAGTTACTCAGCAGGGGGGTCCTACGAGCAGTACTTC. This codes for CASSYSAGGSYEQYF. The genes are TRBV6-5 and TRBJ2-7; D may be TRBD1 (7 bases). Germline V gives CDR1 MNHEY, CDR2 SVGAGI. This CDR3 has 15 residues. V was pared by 0 bases and J by 1 base, with 10 bases between.

The chain has TRBV6-5 and TRBJ2-7; a weak D match, TRBD1 (6 bases). Germline V gene sequence: CDR1 MNHEY, CDR2 SVGAGI. The CDR3 length is 13 residues. With 4 bases removed from V and 5 bases from J, the gap between germline ends came to 12 bases. CDR3 region: CASSSDRIHEQYF. CDR3 DNA sequence: TGTGCCAGCAGTTCAGACAGGATTCACGAGCAGTACTTC.

The genes are TRBV27 and TRBJ2-1, with 12 bases fitting TRBD1. Trimming at V came to 5 bases and at J to 7 bases, leaving 12 bases not matched to a gene. The CDR3 spans 17 residues. The germline gives CDR1 MNHEY, CDR2 SMNVEV (reference sequence). The CDR3 spells CASSPLKPGQGANEQFF. CDR3 DNA: TGTGCCAGCAGTCCCCTGAAGCCGGGACAGGGGGCGAATGAGCAGTTCTTC.

This clone was seen once. The gene calls are TRBV28 and TRBJ2-7; TRBD2 matches 12 bases. Germline-derived CDR1 and CDR2 are MDHEN and SYDVKM. Unmatched junction bases numbered 27, after V lost 10 bases and J lost 5 bases. The CDR3 runs to 20 residues. The CDR3 region has the DNA TGTGCCACCCTAAGAAGGCTAGCGGGAGGGCCTGTTAATTTTTGGGACGAGCAGTACTTC. The encoded protein is CATLRRLAGGPVNFWDEQYF.

The chain has TRBV10-3 and TRBJ2-1; TRBD2 agrees at 7 bases. The CDR3 totals 14 residues. The J segment lost 5 bases and the V segment lost 4 bases, leaving 5 bases of the junction unmatched. Per the germline V gene, CDR1 is ENHRY and CDR2 is SYGVKD. The CDR3 reads CAISVGRENNEQFF. DNA for the CDR3: TGTGCCATCAGTGTGGGGCGGGAGAACAATGAGCAGTTCTTC.

This chain uses TRBV4-3 with TRBJ1-1; D unresolved. There are 15 residues in the CDR3. Germline loops: CDR1 LGHNA, CDR2 YSLEER. Trimming left V 0 bases short and J 1 base short, with 9 bases between. The CDR3 region is CASSQDRRKNTEAFF. In DNA, the CDR3 is TGCGCCAGCAGCCAAGACCGGCGGAAGAACACTGAAGCTTTCTTT.

This chain connects TRBV28 to TRBJ1-2, with D perhaps matching TRBD1 (5 bases). The CDR3 has 16 residues. Trimming cost V 3 bases and J 2 bases, with 16 bases left between them. CDR1 MDHEN and CDR2 SYDVKM come from the germline V gene. The CDR3 loop reads CASSFLPGRDNYGYTF. In nucleotides, the CDR3 is TGTGCCAGCAGTTTTCTCCCCGGGAGGGACAACTATGGCTACACCTTC.

The CDR3 nucleotides are TGCAGCGTTGAAGAAGACAGGGGGCGCGCAGATACGCAGTATTTT. It is translated as CSVEEDRGRADTQYF. The chain uses TRBV29-1 and TRBJ2-3, with 10 bases aligning to TRBD1. The J segment lost 4 bases and the V segment lost 0 bases, leaving 4 bases of the junction unmatched. Germline assignment: CDR1 SQVTM and CDR2 ANQGSEA. The CDR3 sequence is 15 residues long.

The chain is built from TRBV9 and TRBJ1-2; tentative D call: TRBD1 (5 bases). The CDR3 has 14 amino acids. Germline CDR1 SGDLS, CDR2 YYNGEE. Trimming shortened V by 4 bases and J by 4 bases, and 14 bases separated the two germline ends. The CDR3, as DNA: TGTGCCAGCAGCCCCGACCTCGACAGCTATGGCTACACCTTC. Its translation: CASSPDLDSYGYTF.

The rearrangement links TRBV11-2 to TRBJ1-2, with no clear D. Trimming took off 4 bases at V and 4 bases at J, with 19 bases between the two ends. The germline V gene encodes CDR1 SGHAT and CDR2 FQNNGV. The CDR3 is 16 residues long. This CDR3 reads CASSSPRRGGRYGYTF. The CDR3, as DNA: TGTGCCAGCAGCTCGCCCCGAAGAGGAGGGCGCTATGGCTACACCTTC. Using reference TRBV11-2 and TRBJ1-2 for the parts outside the CDR3, the full variable domain is EAGVAQSPRYKIIEKRQSVAFWCNPISGHATLYWYQQILGQGPKLLIQFQNNGVVDDSQLPKDRFSAERLKGVDSTLKIQPAKLEDSAVYLCASSSPRRGGRYGYTFGSGTRLTVV.

The table lists this clone with a count of one. The gene calls are TRBV28 and TRBJ1-5; TRBD1 might be the D (6 bases). Germline assignment: CDR1 MDHEN and CDR2 SYDVKM. The length of the CDR3 is 17 residues. The ends were cut back, 4 bases at V and 2 bases at J, with 18 bases in the middle. The DNA of the CDR3 is TGTGCCAGCAGTTGGGACGGGCCAGGGGTGGGCAATCAGCCCCAGCATTTT. Protein sequence: CASSWDGPGVGNQPQHF.

The gene calls are TRBV5-1 and TRBJ2-1; a weak D match, TRBD2 (6 bases). The length of the CDR3 is 15 residues. V lost 8 bases to trimming and J lost 2 bases, with 17 bases between them. Germline lookup yields CDR1 SGHRS and CDR2 YFSETQ. The CDR3: CASQWNSGAYNEQFF. The CDR3 DNA follows: TGCGCCAGTCAGTGGAATAGCGGAGCCTACAATGAGCAGTTCTTC.

The genes are TRBV6-1 and TRBJ2-7, with D tentatively TRBD2 (6 bases). Trimming took 3 bases from V and 3 from J, leaving 12 bases between them. The CDR3 sequence is 14 residues long. In germline, CDR1 is MNHNS, CDR2 SASEGT. The CDR3 here is CASSEVAEGYEQYF. The CDR3 DNA reads as TGTGCCAGCAGTGAGGTAGCGGAGGGCTACGAGCAGTACTTC.

The chain couples TRBV5-4 to TRBJ2-3; possible D gene TRBD2, 6 bases. Germline V CDR1 and CDR2: SGHNT, YYREEE (reference sequence). The CDR3 contains 15 residues. Deletions cut 5 bases from V and 0 bases from J, with 13 bases between. CDR3 loop: CASSRDSPSTDTQYF. The DNA for the CDR3 is TGTGCCAGCAGTAGGGACTCCCCTAGCACAGATACGCAGTATTTT.